A selection of T cell receptor beta chains follows, all from one sample in a study of cytomegalovirus exposure and HLA in healthy donors. The data were produced by immunoSEQ multiplex PCR, yet TCRdb's version contains in-frame clones alone and is incomplete. This table holds 85,000 to 130,000 clones, around four fifths found once. The source material was PBMCs. These receptors originate from a man in his fifties in good health and CMV-seronegative. The CDR3 runs from the conserved cysteine through the conserved F or W. A D gene is named only where the DNA matches it firmly. For some rows the clone size is stated as once, few or many, or as a class when expanded; others skip it.

d_gene | j_gene | v_gene | abundance | CDR3nt | CDR3aa
. | TRBJ2-2 | TRBV18 | . | TGTGCCAGCTCACCTACTAGTGCCGGGGAGCTGTTTTTT | CASSPTSAGELFF
. | TRBJ1-2 | TRBV19 | . | TGTGCCAGCGGGGGGAAAAGGAATGGCTACACCTTC | CASGGKRNGYTF
. | TRBJ1-1 | TRBV7-2 | . | TGTGCCAGCAGCTTAGAAAGGGGTACTGAAGCTTTCTTT | CASSLERGTEAFF
TRBD1 | TRBJ1-1 | TRBV2 | . | TGTGCCAGCAGTAGGGGCCTGACAGGGGGCGATACTGAAGCTTTCTTT | CASSRGLTGGDTEAFF
TRBD2 | TRBJ2-1 | TRBV11-2 | . | TGTGCCAGCAGCTTAACACTAGCGGGGCGGCAGTTCTTC | CASSLTLAGRQFF
. | TRBJ2-3 | TRBV9 | . | TGTGCCAGCAGCGTTATAAGTACTAGCACAGATACGCAGTATTTT | CASSVISTSTDTQYF
. | TRBJ2-2 | TRBV7-9 | . | TGTGCCAGCACCGGGGGTAGCGGGGAGCTGTTTTTT | CASTGGSGELFF
. | TRBJ1-5 | TRBV6-5 | . | TGTGCCAGCAGTTACTCAGTCACAGGTGATCAGCCCCAGCATTTT | CASSYSVTGDQPQHF
. | TRBJ1-5 | TRBV2 | . | TGTGCCAGCACCCCCGGAGGGACCAATCAGCCCCAGCATTTT | CASTPGGTNQPQHF
. | TRBJ2-5 | TRBV18 | . | TGTGCCAGCTCACCAGGGGGCGAAGGAGAGGCCCAGTACTTC | CASSPGGEGEAQYF
. | TRBJ1-4 | TRBV28 | . | TGTGCCAGCAGGGCCGGAGGGGTTCAGGAAAAACTGTTTTTT | CASRAGGVQEKLFF
. | TRBJ2-5 | TRBV7-7 | . | TGTGCTAGCAGCTTAGGAGGGGGTACGGGGTACCAAGAGACCCAGTACTTC | CASSLGGGTGYQETQYF
TRBD1 | TRBJ1-6 | TRBV5-6 | . | TGTGCCAGCAGTCGGACAGGGAACTCACCCCTCCACTTT | CASSRTGNSPLHF
. | TRBJ1-1 | TRBV5-6 | . | TGTGCCAGCAGCCTAGCCACGGGGGACACTGAAGCTTTCTTT | CASSLATGDTEAFF
TRBD2 | TRBJ2-1 | TRBV5-4 | once | TGTGCCAGCAGCCCTCGGATGGGCGGGGGTGGGTACAATGAGCAGTTCTTC | CASSPRMGGGGYNEQFF
TRBD1 | TRBJ2-1 | TRBV25-1 | . | TGTGCCAGCAGTTACAGGGGAAACTACAATGAGCAGTTCTTC | CASSYRGNYNEQFF
. | TRBJ1-1 | TRBV5-1 | . | TGCGCCAGCAGCCGCTCGGCGGGCACTGAAGCTTTCTTT | CASSRSAGTEAFF
TRBD1 | TRBJ1-2 | TRBV2 | . | TGTGCCAGCACCTCACAGGGGGGCCCTTATGGCTACACCTTC | CASTSQGGPYGYTF
TRBD1 | TRBJ1-3 | TRBV19 | . | TGTGCCAGTAGTACCTGGGACAGGGAACCGTCTGGAAACACCATATATTTT | CASSTWDREPSGNTIYF
TRBD1 | TRBJ1-4 | TRBV7-9 | . | TGTGCCAGCAGCTCGGGACAGGATCATGAAAAACTGTTTTTT | CASSSGQDHEKLFF
. | TRBJ2-1 | TRBV19 | . | TGTGCCAGTACCAGGGGGGACAATGAGCAGTTCTTC | CASTRGDNEQFF
TRBD2 | TRBJ2-1 | TRBV13 | . | TGTGCCAGCTCGGTATCGGGGGGGCGTAATGAGCAGTTCTTC | CASSVSGGRNEQFF
TRBD1 | TRBJ1-2 | TRBV9 | . | TGTGCCAGCAGCCAAGTGACAGGGGGCGCATCGAGCTATGGCTACACCTTC | CASSQVTGGASSYGYTF
TRBD1 | TRBJ1-6 | TRBV7-9 | . | TGTGCCAGCAGCTTAGCGTTGGGACAGGGCGGAAATTCACCCCTCCACTTT | CASSLALGQGGNSPLHF
. | TRBJ2-3 | TRBV28 | . | TGTGCCAGCAGTTTACAGGGGAGGGCAGATACGCAGTATTTT | CASSLQGRADTQYF
TRBD1 | TRBJ1-2 | TRBV6-6 | . | TGTGCCACGGGGACAGGGAATTATGGCTACACCTTC | CATGTGNYGYTF
TRBD1 | TRBJ1-3 | TRBV6-6 | . | TGTGCCAGCGGACAGGCCTCTGGAAACACCATATATTTT | CASGQASGNTIYF
TRBD1 | TRBJ1-2 | TRBV7-2 | . | TGTGCCAGCAGCTCTACAGGGGGGACCAAATATGGCTACACCTTC | CASSSTGGTKYGYTF
TRBD2 | TRBJ2-3 | TRBV5-1 | . | TGCGCCAGCAGCTTGGGGGCGGGGGGGGATACGCAGTATTTT | CASSLGAGGDTQYF
TRBD2 | TRBJ2-2 | TRBV7-2 | . | TGTGCCAGCAGCATTCAAGCGGGGGGGGGAACCGGGGAGCTGTTTTTT | CASSIQAGGGTGELFF
. | TRBJ2-6 | TRBV29-1 | . | TGCAGCGTTGAGTCATACAGGGCTGGGGCCAACGTCCTGACTTTC | CSVESYRAGANVLTF
. | TRBJ1-2 | TRBV5-1 | few | TGCGCCAGCAGCTTGGACCAGGGCTATGGCTACACCTTC | CASSLDQGYGYTF
. | TRBJ1-1 | TRBV27 | . | TGTGCCAGCCTACCGGGACTTGGGAACACTGAAGCTTTCTTT | CASLPGLGNTEAFF
TRBD1 | TRBJ1-2 | TRBV6-6 | once | TGTGCCAGCAGCGAGGCCGTACAGGGGAATGGCTACACCTTC | CASSEAVQGNGYTF
. | TRBJ1-2 | TRBV5-6 | once | TGTGCCAGCAGCTTGGCCGGCCAACCGTGGGGAGAATATGGCTACACCTTC | CASSLAGQPWGEYGYTF
. | TRBJ2-7 | TRBV21-1 | . | TGTAGGGGGGGGGCCCCCTACGAGCAGTACTTC | CRGGAPYEQYF
. | TRBJ2-1 | TRBV5-1 | . | TGCGCCAGCAGCTTGGTAGCAGGGAACGTATTCAATGAGCAGTTCTTC | CASSLVAGNVFNEQFF
. | TRBJ1-4 | TRBV7-9 | . | TGTGCCAGCAGCTCACAAGGCGGGGGGGCTAATGAAAAACTGTTTTTT | CASSSQGGGANEKLFF
. | TRBJ1-1 | TRBV28 | . | TGTTGCTCCGGACATCCGAACACTGAAGCTTTCTTT | CCSGHPNTEAFF
TRBD1 | TRBJ2-2 | TRBV5-8 | once | TGTGCCAGCAGCTTAAACAGGGGGCTCAACACCGGGGAGCTGTTTTTT | CASSLNRGLNTGELFF
TRBD2 | TRBJ2-1 | TRBV5-1 | . | TGCGCCAGCAGCACCCCAGTCGGGGGGAGTGAGCAGTTCTTC | CASSTPVGGSEQFF
. | TRBJ1-1 | TRBV11-2 | . | TGTGCCAGCAGCTCACTGAGGAACACTGAAGCTTTCTTT | CASSSLRNTEAFF
TRBD1 | TRBJ1-5 | TRBV6-5 | . | TGTGCCAGCAGCGACGCAGGGGGCAACAATCAGCCCCAGCATTTT | CASSDAGGNNQPQHF
. | TRBJ2-7 | TRBV6-5 | . | TGTGCCAGCAGTTACTCGAGAGACATATACGAGCAGTACTTC | CASSYSRDIYEQYF
. | TRBJ1-2 | TRBV5-4 | . | TGTGCCAGCAGCCCGGACGGGGAAAGGGGCTACACCTTC | CASSPDGERGYTF